A single sample is the source of the 5 T cell receptor beta chains below, sequenced in a study of shared clonotypes between healthy human individuals. The method was immunoSEQ multiplex PCR; TCRdb's version includes in-frame clones alone and lacks a portion of them. Among about 1.5 million clones listed, nearly 99% were seen once. The sequenced sample consisted of naive CD4+ T cells sorted from blood. Subset noted: CD45RA+ positively selected. Every receptor here comes from a man aged 25 to 45 in good health.

V is TRBV7-6 and J is TRBJ2-7; 8 nucleotides align to TRBD1. CDR1 SGHVS and CDR2 FNYEAQ come from the germline V gene. The CDR3 runs 14 residues. V trimming: 3 bases; J trimming: 7 bases; junction bases outside the gene matches: 8. Written as DNA, the CDR3 is TGTGCCAGCAGCTTTGGGACAGGTACGGGGGAGCAGTACTTC. Residues: CASSFGTGTGEQYF.

A remark on this clone: Other DNA sequences of this sample code for an identical CDR3. The V gene is TRBV18, the J gene TRBJ1-1; tentatively, D is TRBD1 (5 bases). This CDR3 is built from 16 residues. Germline values: CDR1 KGHSH, CDR2 LQKENI. Deletions cut 1 base from V and 3 bases from J, with 15 bases between. The CDR3 is CASSPRLPAGDTEAFF. The CDR3, as DNA: TGTGCCAGCTCACCACGGTTGCCGGCGGGGGACACTGAAGCTTTCTTT.

The rearrangement uses TRBV7-3 and TRBJ2-2, with TRBD1 as a possible D gene (6 bases). Germline CDR1 SGHTA, CDR2 FQGTGA. V lost 5 bases to trimming and J lost 4 bases, with 14 bases between them. CDR3 length: 15 residues. CDR3 nucleotide sequence: TGTGCCAGCAGCGCCATCAGGGGTGGCACCGGGGAGCTGTTTTTT. Translated: CASSAIRGGTGELFF.

The chain combines TRBV28 with TRBJ2-7; D possibly uses TRBD1 or TRBD2 (5 bases each). Germline-derived CDR1 and CDR2 are MDHEN and SYDVKM. Trimming stripped 7 bases from V and 0 bases from J, with 13 bases between. There are 14 residues in the CDR3. CDR3: CASTGAGPSYEQYF. The CDR3 DNA reads as TGTGCCAGCACCGGGGCGGGTCCCTCCTACGAGCAGTACTTC.

The chain has TRBV7-9 and TRBJ2-1; D is perhaps TRBD1 or TRBD2 (6 bases each). Germline values: CDR1 SEHNR, CDR2 FQNEAQ (reference sequence). The CDR3 sequence is 17 residues long. Trimming pared 5 bases from V and 3 bases from J, leaving 20 bases between. CDR3 protein: CASSPIVGGPHYNEQFF. The CDR3 nucleotides read TGTGCCAGCAGCCCTATTGTGGGGGGCCCACACTACAATGAGCAGTTCTTC.